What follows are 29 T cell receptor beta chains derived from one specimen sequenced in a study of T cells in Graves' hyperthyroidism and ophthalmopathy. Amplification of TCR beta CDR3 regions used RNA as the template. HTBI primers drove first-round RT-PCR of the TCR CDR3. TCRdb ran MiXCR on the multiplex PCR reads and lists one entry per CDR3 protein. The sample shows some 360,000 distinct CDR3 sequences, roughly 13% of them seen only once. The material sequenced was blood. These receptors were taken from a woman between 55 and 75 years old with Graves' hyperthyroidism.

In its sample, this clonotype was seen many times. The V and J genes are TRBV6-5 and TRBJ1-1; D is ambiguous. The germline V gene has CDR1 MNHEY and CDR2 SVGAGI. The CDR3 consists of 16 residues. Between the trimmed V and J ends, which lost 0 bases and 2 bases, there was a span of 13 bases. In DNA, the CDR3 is TGTGCCAGCAGTTACTCGAGAGAGGCCCCAAACACTGAAGCTTTCTTT. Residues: CASSYSREAPNTEAFF.

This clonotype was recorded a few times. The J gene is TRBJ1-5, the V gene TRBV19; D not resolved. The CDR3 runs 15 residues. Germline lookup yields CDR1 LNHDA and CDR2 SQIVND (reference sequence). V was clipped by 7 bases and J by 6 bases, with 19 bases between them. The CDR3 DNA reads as TGTGCCAGTACCAAGGAGGGCCCGATCGGTCAGCCCCAGCATTTT. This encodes CASTKEGPIGQPQHF. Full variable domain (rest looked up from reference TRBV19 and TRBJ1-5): DGGITQSPKYLFRKEGQNVTLSCEQNLNHDAMYWYRQDPGQGLRLIYYSQIVNDFQKGDIAEGYSVSREKKESFPLTVTSAQKNPTAFYLCASTKEGPIGQPQHFGDGTRLSIL.

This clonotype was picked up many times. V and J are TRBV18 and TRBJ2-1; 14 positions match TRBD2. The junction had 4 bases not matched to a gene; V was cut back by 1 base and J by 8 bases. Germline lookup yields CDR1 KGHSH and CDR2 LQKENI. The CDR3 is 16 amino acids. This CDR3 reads CASSPQGLAGVHEQFF. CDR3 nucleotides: TGTGCCAGCTCACCACAGGGACTAGCGGGAGTGCATGAGCAGTTCTTC.

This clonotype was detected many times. The CDR3 loop reads CASSPALGGTEAFF. The CDR3 nucleotides are TGTGCCAGTAGTCCCGCATTAGGCGGCACTGAAGCTTTCTTT. The J gene is TRBJ1-1, the V gene TRBV19; no definite D call. V was shortened by 5 bases and J by 4 bases, with 14 bases between the two germline ends. The CDR3 extends over 14 amino acids. The germline V gene encodes CDR1 LNHDA and CDR2 SQIVND (reference sequence).

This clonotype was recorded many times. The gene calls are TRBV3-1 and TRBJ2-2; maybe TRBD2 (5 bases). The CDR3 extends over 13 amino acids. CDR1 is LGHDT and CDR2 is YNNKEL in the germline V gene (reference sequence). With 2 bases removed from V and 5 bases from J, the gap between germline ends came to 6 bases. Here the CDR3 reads CASSQLATGELFF. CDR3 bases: TGTGCCAGCAGCCAATTAGCGACCGGGGAGCTGTTTTTT.

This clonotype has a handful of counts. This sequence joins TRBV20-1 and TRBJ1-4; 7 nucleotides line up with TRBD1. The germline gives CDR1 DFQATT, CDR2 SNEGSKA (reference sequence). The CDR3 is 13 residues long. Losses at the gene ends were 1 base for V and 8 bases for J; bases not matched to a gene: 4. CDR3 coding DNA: TGCAGTGCTAGAGTTACAGGGGTCGAAAAACTGTTTTTT. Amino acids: CSARVTGVEKLFF.

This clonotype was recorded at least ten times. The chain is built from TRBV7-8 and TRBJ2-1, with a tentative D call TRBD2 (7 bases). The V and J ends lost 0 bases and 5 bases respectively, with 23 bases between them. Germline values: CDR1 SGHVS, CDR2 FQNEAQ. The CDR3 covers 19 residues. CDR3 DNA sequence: TGTGCCAGCAGCTTAGCGCTTGGGGAGGGGGTAAAATCACACAATGAGCAGTTCTTC. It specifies CASSLALGEGVKSHNEQFF.

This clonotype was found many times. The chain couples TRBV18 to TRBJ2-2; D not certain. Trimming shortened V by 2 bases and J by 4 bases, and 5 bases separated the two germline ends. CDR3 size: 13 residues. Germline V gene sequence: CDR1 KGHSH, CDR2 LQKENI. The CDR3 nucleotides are TGTGCCAGCTCACCATGGGTCACCGGGGAGCTGTTTTTT. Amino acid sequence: CASSPWVTGELFF. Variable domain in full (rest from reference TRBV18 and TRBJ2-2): NAGVMQNPRHLVRRRGQEARLRCSPMKGHSHVYWYRQLPEEGLKFMVYLQKENIIDESGMPKERFSAEFPKEGPSILRIQQVVRGDSAAYFCASSPWVTGELFFGEGSRLTVL.

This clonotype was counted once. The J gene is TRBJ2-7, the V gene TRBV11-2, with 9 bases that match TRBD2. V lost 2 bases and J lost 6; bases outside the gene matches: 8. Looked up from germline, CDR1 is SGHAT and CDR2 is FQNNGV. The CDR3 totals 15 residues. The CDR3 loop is CASSLPRAGGAEQYF. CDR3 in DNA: TGTGCCAGCAGCTTACCTCGGGCGGGAGGGGCCGAGCAGTACTTC.

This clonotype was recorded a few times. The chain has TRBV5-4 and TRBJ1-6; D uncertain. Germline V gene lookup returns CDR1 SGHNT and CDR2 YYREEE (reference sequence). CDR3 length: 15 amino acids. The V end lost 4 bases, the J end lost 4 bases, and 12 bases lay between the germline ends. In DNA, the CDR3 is TGTGCCAGCAGCAACGGGATCCGATATAATTCACCCCTCCACTTT. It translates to CASSNGIRYNSPLHF.

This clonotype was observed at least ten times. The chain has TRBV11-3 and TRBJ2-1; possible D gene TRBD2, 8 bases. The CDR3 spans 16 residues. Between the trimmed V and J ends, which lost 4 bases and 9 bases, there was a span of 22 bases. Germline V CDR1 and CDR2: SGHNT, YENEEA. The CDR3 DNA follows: TGTGCCAGCAGCTCCCTTACTAGCGGAGGGGGCGGTGAGCAGTTCTTC. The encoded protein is CASSSLTSGGGGEQFF.

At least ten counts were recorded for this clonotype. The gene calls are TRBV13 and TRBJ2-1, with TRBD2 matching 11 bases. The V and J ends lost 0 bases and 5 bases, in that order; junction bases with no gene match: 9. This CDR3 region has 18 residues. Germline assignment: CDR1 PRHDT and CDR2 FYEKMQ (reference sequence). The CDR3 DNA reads TGTGCCAGCAGCTTAGGTCTCGGACTAGCGGGTCCTGACAATGAGCAGTTCTTC. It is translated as CASSLGLGLAGPDNEQFF.

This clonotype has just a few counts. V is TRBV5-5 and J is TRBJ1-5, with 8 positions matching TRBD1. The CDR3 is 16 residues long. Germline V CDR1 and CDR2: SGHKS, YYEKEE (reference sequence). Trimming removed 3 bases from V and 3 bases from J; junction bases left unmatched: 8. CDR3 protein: CASSSFGTGSNQPQHF. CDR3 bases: TGTGCCAGCAGCTCTTTCGGGACAGGATCCAATCAGCCCCAGCATTTT.

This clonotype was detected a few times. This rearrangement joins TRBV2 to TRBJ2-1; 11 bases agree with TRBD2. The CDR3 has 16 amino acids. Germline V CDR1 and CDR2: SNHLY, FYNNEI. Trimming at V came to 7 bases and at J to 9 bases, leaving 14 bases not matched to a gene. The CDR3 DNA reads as TGTGCCAGCAAGACTAGCGGGATAAGCAGAGAGGGTGAGCAGTTCTTC. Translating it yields CASKTSGISREGEQFF.

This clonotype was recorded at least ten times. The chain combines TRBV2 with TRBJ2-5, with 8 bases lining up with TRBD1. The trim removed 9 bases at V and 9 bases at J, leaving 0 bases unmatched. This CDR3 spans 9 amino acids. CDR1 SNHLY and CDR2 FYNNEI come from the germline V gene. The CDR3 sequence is CARQGAQYF. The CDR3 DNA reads TGTGCCAGACAGGGGGCCCAGTACTTC.

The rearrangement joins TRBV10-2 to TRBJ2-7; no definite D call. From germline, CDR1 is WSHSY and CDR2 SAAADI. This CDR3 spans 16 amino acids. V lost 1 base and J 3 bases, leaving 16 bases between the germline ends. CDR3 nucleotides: TGCGCCAGCAGTGAGTTCCCCAACACGCAAGGCTACGAGCAGTACTTC. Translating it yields CASSEFPNTQGYEQYF.

The CDR3, as DNA: TGTGCCAGCAGTTTGGGGACTAGGGTACTAAATGAGCAGTTCTTC. Translation: CASSLGTRVLNEQFF. The chain joins TRBV27 to TRBJ2-1, with 8 bases matching TRBD2. Trimming cost V 3 bases and J 7 bases; bases outside gene matches: 8. CDR1 and CDR2 (germline): MNHEY, SMNVEV (reference sequence). CDR3 length: 15 amino acids.

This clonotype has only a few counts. Here the CDR3 reads CSARVGSGRAEQYF. DNA for the CDR3: TGCAGTGCTAGAGTGGGTAGCGGGAGGGCCGAGCAGTACTTC. The chain is built from TRBV20-1 and TRBJ2-7; 11 bases fit TRBD2. Germline loops: CDR1 DFQATT, CDR2 SNEGSKA (reference sequence). The CDR3 has 14 amino acids. The junction had 5 bases not matched to a gene; V was cut back by 1 base and J by 6 bases.

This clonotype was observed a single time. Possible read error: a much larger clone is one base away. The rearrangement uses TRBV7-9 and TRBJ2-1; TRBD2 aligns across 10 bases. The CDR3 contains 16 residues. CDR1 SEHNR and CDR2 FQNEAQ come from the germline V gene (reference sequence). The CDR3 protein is CASSPEAGGNYDEQFF. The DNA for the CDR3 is TGTGCCAGCAGCCCGGAAGCGGGAGGGAACTACGATGAGCAGTTCTTC.

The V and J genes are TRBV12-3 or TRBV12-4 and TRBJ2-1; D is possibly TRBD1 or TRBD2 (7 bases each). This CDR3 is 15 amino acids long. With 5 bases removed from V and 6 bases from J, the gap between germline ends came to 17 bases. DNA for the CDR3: TGTGCCAGCAGTCTCAGGGGGGGACGGGGCAATGAGCAGTTCTTC. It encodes CASSLRGGRGNEQFF.

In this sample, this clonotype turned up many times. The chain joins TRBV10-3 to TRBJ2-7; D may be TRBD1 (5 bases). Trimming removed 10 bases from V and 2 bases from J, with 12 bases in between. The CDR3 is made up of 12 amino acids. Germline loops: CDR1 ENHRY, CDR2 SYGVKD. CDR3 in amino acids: CATSGLTYEQYF. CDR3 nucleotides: TGTGCCACGTCAGGGCTAACCTACGAGCAGTACTTC.

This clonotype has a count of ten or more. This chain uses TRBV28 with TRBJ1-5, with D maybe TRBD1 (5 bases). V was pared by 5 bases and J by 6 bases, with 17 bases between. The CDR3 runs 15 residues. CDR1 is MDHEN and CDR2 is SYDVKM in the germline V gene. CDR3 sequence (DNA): TGTGCCAGCAGTGCGTTGGGACTGGGTGTTCAGCCCCAGCATTTT. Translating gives CASSALGLGVQPQHF.

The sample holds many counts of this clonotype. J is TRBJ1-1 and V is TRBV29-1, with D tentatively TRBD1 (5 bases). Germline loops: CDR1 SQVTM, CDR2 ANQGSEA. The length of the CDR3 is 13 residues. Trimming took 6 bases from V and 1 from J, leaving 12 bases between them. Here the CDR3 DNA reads TGCAGCGTACGCAGGGATGCGAACACTGAAGCTTTCTTT. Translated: CSVRRDANTEAFF.

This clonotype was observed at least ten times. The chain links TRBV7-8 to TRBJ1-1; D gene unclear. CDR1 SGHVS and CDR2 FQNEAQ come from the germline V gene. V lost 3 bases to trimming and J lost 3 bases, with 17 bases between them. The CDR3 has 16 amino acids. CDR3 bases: TGTGCCAGCAGCTTCAAGACTGCCCAATGGGACACTGAAGCTTTCTTT. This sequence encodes CASSFKTAQWDTEAFF. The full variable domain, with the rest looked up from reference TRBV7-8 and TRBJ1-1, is GAGVSQSPRYKVAKRGQDVALRCDPISGHVSLFWYQQALGQGPEFLTYFQNEAQLDKSGLPSDRFFAERPEGSVSTLKIQRTQQEDSAVYLCASSFKTAQWDTEAFFGQGTRLTVV.

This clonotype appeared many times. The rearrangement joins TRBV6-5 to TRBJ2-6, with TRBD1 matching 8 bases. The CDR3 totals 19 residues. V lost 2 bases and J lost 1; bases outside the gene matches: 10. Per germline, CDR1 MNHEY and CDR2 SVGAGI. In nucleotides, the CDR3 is TGTGCCAGCAGTTACGAGATTCCCGGGACAGGTTCTGGGGCCAACGTCCTGACTTTC. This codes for CASSYEIPGTGSGANVLTF.

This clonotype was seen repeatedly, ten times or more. The CDR3 here is CASSPRTGQETQYF. CDR3 nucleotide sequence: TGTGCCAGCAGCCCCAGGACAGGCCAAGAGACCCAGTACTTC. V is TRBV18 and J is TRBJ2-5; 7 bases line up with TRBD1. With 8 bases clipped from V and 1 base from J, the junction kept 7 bases outside the gene matches. From germline, CDR1 is KGHSH and CDR2 LQKENI. CDR3 length equals 14 residues. The full variable domain, in which reference TRBV18 and TRBJ2-5 provide the parts outside the CDR3, is NAGVMQNPRHLVRRRGQEARLRCSPMKGHSHVYWYRQLPEEGLKFMVYLQKENIIDESGMPKERFSAEFPKEGPSILRIQQVVRGDSAAYFCASSPRTGQETQYFGPGTRLLVL.

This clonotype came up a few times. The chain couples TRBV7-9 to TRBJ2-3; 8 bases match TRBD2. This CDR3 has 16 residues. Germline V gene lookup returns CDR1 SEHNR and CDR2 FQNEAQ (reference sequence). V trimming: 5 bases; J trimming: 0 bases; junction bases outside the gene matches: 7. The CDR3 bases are TGTGCCAGCAGCCCAGGAGCGGGAGTAAGCACAGATACGCAGTATTTT. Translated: CASSPGAGVSTDTQYF. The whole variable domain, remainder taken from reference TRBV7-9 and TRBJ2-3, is DTGVSQNPRHKITKRGQNVTFRCDPISEHNRLYWYRQTLGQGPEFLTYFQNEAQLEKSRLLSDRFSAERPKGSFSTLEIQRTEQGDSAMYLCASSPGAGVSTDTQYFGPGTRLTVL.

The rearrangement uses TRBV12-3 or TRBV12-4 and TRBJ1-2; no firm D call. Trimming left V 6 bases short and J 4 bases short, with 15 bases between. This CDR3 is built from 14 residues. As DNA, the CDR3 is TGTGCCAGCAGCCCCGGCGGGCCGTTCTATGGCTACACCTTC. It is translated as CASSPGGPFYGYTF.

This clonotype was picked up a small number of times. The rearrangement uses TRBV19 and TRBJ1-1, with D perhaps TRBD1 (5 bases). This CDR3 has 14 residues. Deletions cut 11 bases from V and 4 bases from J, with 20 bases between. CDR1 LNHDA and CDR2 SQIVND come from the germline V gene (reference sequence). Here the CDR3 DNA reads TGTGCCGTATCGACGGGGGGGAGGATCACTGAAGCTTTCTTT. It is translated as CAVSTGGRITEAFF. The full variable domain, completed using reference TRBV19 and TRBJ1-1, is DGGITQSPKYLFRKEGQNVTLSCEQNLNHDAMYWYRQDPGQGLRLIYYSQIVNDFQKGDIAEGYSVSREKKESFPLTVTSAQKNPTAFYLCAVSTGGRITEAFFGQGTRLTVV.